This T cell receptor beta chain was recovered during a study of control samples from healthy donors and cancer patients. Trimming cost V 4 bases and J 1 base; bases outside gene matches: 2. Per the germline V gene, CDR1 is LNHDA and CDR2 is SQIVND (reference sequence). The CDR3 contains 14 residues. Clones were sequenced by immunoSEQ multiplex PCR, and TCRdb holds only the in-frame ones, with some missing. The sample includes roughly 150,000 clones, around 88% of them seen just once. This clonotype was sampled from a man younger than 35 in good health. Source material: blood. The chain uses TRBV19 and TRBJ1-1, with 8 nucleotides matching TRBD1. The CDR3 bases are TGTGCCAGTAGTAGGGGGACAGGGAACACTGAAGCTTTCTTT. Residues: CASSRGTGNTEAFF.